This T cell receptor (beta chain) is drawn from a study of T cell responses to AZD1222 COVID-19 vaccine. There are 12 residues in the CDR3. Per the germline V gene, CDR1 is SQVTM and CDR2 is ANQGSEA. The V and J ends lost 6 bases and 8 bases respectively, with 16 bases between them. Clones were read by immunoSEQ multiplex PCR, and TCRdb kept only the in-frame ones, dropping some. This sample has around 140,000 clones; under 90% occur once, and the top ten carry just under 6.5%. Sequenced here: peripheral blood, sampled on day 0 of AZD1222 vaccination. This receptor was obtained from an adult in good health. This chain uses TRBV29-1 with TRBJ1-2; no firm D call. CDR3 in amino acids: CSVQLASGGYTF. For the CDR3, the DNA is TGCAGCGTCCAGCTGGCCAGTGGGGGCTACACCTTC.